The table lists the clone carrying this T cell receptor (beta chain) with a few counts. Its antigen is not known. This specimen comes from a study of beta chain features in type 1 diabetes. Study-wide background: The patient and healthy donor groups were comparable for age, gender and cell yields. Findings of the study overall: In all four CD4+ subsets, TCRB CDR3 length was significantly, moderately reduced in type 1 diabetes. Insertions at VDJ junctions were less frequent in type 1 diabetes patients. These patients also deleted more nucleotides at the same junctions.

Every bit of the isolated RNA underwent reverse transcription, so sequencing read expressed TCRB transcripts. TCRdb keeps only in-frame clones here, not all; method: immunoSEQ multiplex PCR. The repertoire holds some 350,000 clones, with over 8.5% as singletons. Sequencing used central memory CD4+ T cells from blood. The sequence came from a man aged 25 to 40 with type 1 diabetes.

Here the CDR3 DNA reads TGTGCCAGCACCCAGGGACAGGGGCTGAGGTATGAGCAGTTCTTC. It translates to CASTQGQGLRYEQFF. The chain is built from TRBV6-5 and TRBJ2-1; 10 positions match TRBD1. Per the germline V gene, CDR1 is MNHEY and CDR2 is SVGAGI. V dropped 7 bases and J dropped 8; count of bases not matched to a gene: 11. The CDR3 contains 15 residues.